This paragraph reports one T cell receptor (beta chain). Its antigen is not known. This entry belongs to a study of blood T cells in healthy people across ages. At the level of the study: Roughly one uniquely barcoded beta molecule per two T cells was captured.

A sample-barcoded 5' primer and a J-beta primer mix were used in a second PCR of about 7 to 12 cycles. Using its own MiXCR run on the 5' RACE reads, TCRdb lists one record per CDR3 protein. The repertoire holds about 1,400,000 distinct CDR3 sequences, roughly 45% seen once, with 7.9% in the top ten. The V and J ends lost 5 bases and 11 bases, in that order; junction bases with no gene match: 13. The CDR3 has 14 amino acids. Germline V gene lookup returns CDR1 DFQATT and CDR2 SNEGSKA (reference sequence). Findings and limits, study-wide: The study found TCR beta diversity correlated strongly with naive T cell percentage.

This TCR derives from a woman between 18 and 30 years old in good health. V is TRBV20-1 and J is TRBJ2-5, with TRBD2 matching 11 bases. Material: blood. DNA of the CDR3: TGCAGTGCTGGGCTAGCGGGAGGTGACTACAAGCAGTACTTC. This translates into CSAGLAGGDYKQYF.